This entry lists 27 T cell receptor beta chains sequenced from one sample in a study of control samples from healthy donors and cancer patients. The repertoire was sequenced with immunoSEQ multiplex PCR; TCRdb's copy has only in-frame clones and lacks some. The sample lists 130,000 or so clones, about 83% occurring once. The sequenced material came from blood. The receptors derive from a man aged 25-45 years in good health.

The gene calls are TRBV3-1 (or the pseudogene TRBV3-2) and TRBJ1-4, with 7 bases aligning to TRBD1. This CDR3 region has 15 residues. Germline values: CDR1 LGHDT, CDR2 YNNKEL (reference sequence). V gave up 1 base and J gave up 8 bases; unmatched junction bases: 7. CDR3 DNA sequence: TGTGCCAGCAGCCAAGCCCCCGACAGGGAAGAAAAACTGTTTTTT. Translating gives CASSQAPDREEKLFF.

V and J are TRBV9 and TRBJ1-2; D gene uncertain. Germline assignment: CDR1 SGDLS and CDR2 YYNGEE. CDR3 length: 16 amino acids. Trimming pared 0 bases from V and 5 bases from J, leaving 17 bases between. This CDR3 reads CASSVGRGERLYGYTF. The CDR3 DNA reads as TGTGCCAGCAGCGTAGGTCGCGGGGAGCGACTTTATGGCTACACCTTC.

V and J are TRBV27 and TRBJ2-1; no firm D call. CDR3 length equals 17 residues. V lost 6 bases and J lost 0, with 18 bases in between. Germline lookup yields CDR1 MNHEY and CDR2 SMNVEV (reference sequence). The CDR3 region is CASREKEASLSYNEQFF. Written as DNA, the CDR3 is TGTGCCAGCAGGGAAAAAGAAGCGTCCCTCTCCTACAATGAGCAGTTCTTC.

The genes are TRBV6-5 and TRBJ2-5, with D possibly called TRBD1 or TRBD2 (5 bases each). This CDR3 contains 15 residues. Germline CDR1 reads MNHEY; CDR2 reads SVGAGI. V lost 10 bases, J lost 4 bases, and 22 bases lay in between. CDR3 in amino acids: CATGSVPGPGETQYF. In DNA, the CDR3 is TGTGCCACCGGATCCGTCCCGGGACCAGGAGAGACCCAGTACTTC.

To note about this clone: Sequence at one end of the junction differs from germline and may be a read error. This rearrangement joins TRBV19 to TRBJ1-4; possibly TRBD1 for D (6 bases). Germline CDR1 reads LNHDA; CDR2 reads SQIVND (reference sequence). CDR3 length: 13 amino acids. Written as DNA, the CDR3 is TGTACCAGTAGTAGACAGGAAGGGGAAAAACTGTTTTTT. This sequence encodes CTSSRQEGEKLFF.

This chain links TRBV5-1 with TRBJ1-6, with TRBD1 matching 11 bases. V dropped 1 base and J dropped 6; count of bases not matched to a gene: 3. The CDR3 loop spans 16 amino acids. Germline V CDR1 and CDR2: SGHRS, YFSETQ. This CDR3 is CASSLPGTGGNSPLHF. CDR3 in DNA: TGCGCCAGCAGCTTGCCCGGGACAGGGGGTAATTCACCCCTCCACTTT.

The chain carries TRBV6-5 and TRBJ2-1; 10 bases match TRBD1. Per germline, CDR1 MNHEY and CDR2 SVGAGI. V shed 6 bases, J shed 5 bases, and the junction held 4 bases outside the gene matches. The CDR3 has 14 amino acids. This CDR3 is CASRRQGANNEQFF. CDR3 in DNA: TGTGCCAGCAGACGACAGGGGGCTAACAATGAGCAGTTCTTC.

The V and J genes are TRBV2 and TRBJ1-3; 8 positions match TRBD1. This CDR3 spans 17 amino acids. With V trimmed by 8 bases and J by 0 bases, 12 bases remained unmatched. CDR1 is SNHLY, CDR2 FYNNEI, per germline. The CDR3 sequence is CASLRDRFPTSGNTIYF. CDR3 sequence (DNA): TGTGCCAGCCTCCGGGACAGGTTTCCAACCTCTGGAAACACCATATATTTT.

The CDR3 region is CASSYMANQVANQPQHF. The CDR3 DNA sequence: TGTGCCAGCAGTTACATGGCCAACCAGGTGGCAAATCAGCCCCAGCATTTT. The chain couples TRBV6-2 or TRBV6-3 to TRBJ1-5, with unresolved D. CDR1 is MNHEY, CDR2 SVGEGT, per germline. CDR3 length equals 17 residues. V lost 2 bases and J 4 bases, leaving 18 bases between the germline ends.

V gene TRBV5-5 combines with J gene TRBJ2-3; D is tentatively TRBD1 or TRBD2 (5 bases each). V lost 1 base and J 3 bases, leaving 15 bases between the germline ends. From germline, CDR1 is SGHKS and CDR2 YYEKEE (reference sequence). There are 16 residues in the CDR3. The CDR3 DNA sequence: TGTGCCAGCAGCTTGAGGGACCCCTCTCGAACAGATACGCAGTATTTT. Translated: CASSLRDPSRTDTQYF.

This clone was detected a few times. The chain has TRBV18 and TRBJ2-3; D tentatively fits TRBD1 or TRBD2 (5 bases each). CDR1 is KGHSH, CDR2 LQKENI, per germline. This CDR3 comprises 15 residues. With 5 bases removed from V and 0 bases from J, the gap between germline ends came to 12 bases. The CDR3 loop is CASSIEGTSTDTQYF. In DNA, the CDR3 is TGTGCCAGCTCAATTGAGGGGACCAGCACAGATACGCAGTATTTT.

The CDR3 DNA reads as TGCGCAATTCCAGGGAACACTGAAGCTTTCTTT. Amino acid sequence: CAIPGNTEAFF. The V and J genes are TRBV20-1 and TRBJ1-1; no clear D. This CDR3 comprises 11 residues. Germline CDR1 and CDR2: DFQATT and SNEGSKA (reference sequence).

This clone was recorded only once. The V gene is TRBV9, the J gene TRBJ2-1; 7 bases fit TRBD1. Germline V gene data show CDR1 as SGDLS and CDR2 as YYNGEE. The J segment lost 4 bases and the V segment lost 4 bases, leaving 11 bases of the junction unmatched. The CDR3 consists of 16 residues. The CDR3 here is CASSPRQGGVYNEQFF. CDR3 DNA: TGTGCCAGCAGCCCCCGACAGGGTGGGGTATACAATGAGCAGTTCTTC.

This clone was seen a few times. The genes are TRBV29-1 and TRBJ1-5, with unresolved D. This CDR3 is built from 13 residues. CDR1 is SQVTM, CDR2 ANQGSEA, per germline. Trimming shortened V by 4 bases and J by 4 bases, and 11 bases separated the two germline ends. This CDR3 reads CSVGGGFNQPQHF. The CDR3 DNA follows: TGCAGCGTTGGGGGAGGTTTTAATCAGCCCCAGCATTTT.

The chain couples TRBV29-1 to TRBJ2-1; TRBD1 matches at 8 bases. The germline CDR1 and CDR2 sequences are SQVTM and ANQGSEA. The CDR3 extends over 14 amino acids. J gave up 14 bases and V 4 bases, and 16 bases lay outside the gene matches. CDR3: CSVVEQGDSGVKFF. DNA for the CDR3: TGCAGCGTTGTGGAACAGGGGGATTCAGGGGTGAAGTTCTTC.

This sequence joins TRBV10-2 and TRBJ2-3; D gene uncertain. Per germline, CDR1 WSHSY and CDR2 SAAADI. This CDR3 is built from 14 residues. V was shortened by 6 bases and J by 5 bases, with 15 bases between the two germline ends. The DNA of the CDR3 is TGCGCCAGCAGCCTACCCGGAAATATAGATACGCAGTATTTT. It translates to CASSLPGNIDTQYF.

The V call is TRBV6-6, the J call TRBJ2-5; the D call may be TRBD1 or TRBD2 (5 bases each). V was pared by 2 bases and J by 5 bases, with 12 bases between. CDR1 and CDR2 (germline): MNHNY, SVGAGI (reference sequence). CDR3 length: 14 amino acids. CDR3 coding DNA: TGTGCCAGCAGTTACCGGGGCCTTGCGGAGACCCAGTACTTC. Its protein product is CASSYRGLAETQYF.

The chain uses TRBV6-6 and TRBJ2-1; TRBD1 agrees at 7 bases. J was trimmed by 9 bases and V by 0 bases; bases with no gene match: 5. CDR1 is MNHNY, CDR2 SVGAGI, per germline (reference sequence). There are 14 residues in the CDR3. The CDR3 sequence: CASSYSSGGSEQFF. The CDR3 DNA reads TGTGCCAGCAGTTACTCCTCAGGGGGTAGTGAGCAGTTCTTC.

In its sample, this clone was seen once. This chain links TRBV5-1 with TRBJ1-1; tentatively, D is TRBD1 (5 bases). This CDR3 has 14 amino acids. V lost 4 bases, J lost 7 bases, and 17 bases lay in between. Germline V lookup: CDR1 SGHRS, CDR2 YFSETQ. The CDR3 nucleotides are TGCGCCAGCAGCCCCCGGACACCCAGCCATGAAGCTTTCTTT. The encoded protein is CASSPRTPSHEAFF. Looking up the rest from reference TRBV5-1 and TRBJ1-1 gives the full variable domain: KAGVTQTPRYLIKTRGQQVTLSCSPISGHRSVSWYQQTPGQGLQFLFEYFSETQRNKGNFPGRFSGRQFSNSRSEMNVSTLELGDSALYLCASSPRTPSHEAFFGQGTRLTVV.

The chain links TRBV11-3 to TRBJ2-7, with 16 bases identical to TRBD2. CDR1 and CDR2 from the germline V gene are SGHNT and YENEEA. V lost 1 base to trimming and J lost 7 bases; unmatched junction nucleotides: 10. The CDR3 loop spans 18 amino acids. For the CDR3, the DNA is TGTGCCAGCAGCTTAGTCGGGACTAGCGGGGGGGTATCGCGGGAGCAGTACTTC. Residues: CASSLVGTSGGVSREQYF.

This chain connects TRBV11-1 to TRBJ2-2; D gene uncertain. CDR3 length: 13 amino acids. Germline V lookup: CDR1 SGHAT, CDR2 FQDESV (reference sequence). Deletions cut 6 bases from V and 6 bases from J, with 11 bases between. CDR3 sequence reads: CASRPDGPGELFF. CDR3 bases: TGTGCCAGCAGGCCCGACGGCCCCGGGGAGCTGTTTTTT.

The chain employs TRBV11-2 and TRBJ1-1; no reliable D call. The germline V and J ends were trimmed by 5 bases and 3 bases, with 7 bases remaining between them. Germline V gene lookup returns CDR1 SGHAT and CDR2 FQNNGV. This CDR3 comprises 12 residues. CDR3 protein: CASSARYTEAFF. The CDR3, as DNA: TGTGCCAGCAGCGCCCGTTACACTGAAGCTTTCTTT.

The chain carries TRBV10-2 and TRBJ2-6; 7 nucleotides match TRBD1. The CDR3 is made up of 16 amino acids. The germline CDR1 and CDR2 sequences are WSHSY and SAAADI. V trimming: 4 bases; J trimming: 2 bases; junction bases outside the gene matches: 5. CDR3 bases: TGCGCCAGCAGTGGGCGGACAGGCACTGGGGCCAACGTCCTGACTTTC. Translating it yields CASSGRTGTGANVLTF.

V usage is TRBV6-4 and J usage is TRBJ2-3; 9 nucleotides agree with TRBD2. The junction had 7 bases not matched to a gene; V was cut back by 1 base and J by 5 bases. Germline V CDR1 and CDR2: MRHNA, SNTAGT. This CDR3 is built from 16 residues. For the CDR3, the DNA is TGTGCCAGCAGTGACTTGAGCGGGGGGCATGGAGATACGCAGTATTTT. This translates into CASSDLSGGHGDTQYF.

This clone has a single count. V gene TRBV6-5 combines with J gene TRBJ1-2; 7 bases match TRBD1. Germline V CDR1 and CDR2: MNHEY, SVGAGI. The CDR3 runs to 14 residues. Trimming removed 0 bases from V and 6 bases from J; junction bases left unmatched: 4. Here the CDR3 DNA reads TGTGCCAGCAGTTACTCGACAGGGAAGGATGGCTACACCTTC. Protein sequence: CASSYSTGKDGYTF.

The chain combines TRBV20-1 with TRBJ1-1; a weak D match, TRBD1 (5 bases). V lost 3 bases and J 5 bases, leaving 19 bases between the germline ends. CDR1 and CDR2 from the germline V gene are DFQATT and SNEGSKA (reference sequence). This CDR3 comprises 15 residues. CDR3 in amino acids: CSASQQAWLGTEAFF. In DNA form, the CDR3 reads TGCAGTGCTAGTCAACAGGCGTGGTTGGGTACTGAAGCTTTCTTT.

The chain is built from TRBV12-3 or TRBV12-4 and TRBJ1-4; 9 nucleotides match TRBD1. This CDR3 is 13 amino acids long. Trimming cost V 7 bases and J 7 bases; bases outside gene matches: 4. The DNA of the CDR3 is TGTGCCAGCACCCCGACAGGGGGTGAAAAACTGTTTTTT. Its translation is CASTPTGGEKLFF.